Included here is one T cell receptor (beta chain) sequence, with context. What it binds is not known. This entry is derived from a study of CD8+ T cells in alopecia areata. Study at large: Twice daily, treated patients received 5 to 10 mg of oral tofacitinib.

From PBMCs, CD4+ and CD8+ T cells were sorted. Findings and limits, study-wide: Normal skin contains resident alphabeta T cells, and these are also sequenced in scalp samples. Although TCR sharing was seen in mice, sharing across patients was less clear, possibly for HLA-related reasons.

Germline CDR1 reads SGHNT; CDR2 reads YYREEE (reference sequence). V lost 5 bases and J lost 4; bases outside the gene matches: 13. The CDR3 loop spans 18 amino acids. RNA was isolated and reverse transcribed to cDNA, the sequencing template. Measured with immunoSEQ multiplex PCR; TCRdb has only the in-frame clones, and not every one. The repertoire holds around 250,000 clones, with roughly two thirds as singletons. This rearrangement joins TRBV5-4 to TRBJ2-6; 9 nucleotides agree with TRBD1. This receptor was identified in a human donor with alopecia areata. Sequences were derived from CD4+ T cells sorted from blood, sampled at week 0. CDR3 residues: CASSYVTGTGPGANVLTF. The CDR3 DNA reads as TGTGCCAGCAGTTACGTTACCGGGACAGGGCCAGGGGCCAACGTCCTGACTTTC.